One sample yielded the 29 T cell receptor beta chains listed below, sequenced in a study of cytomegalovirus exposure and HLA in healthy donors. 13 Jbeta primers and 60 Vbeta primers were used for the PCR. Some clones are missing from TCRdb's copy, which holds only in-frame ones; the method was immunoSEQ multiplex PCR. The sample shows roughly 99,000 clones, roughly 79% of them seen only once. Sequencing input: PBMCs. The source is a middle-aged woman in good health and CMV-seronegative.

This clone was seen just once. V usage is TRBV7-6 and J usage is TRBJ1-1, with D perhaps TRBD1 (6 bases). The V and J ends lost 5 bases and 6 bases respectively, with 16 bases between them. Germline CDR1 SGHVS, CDR2 FNYEAQ. This CDR3 contains 14 residues. The CDR3 nucleotides are TGTGCCAGCAGCGGGGGGGGCCTTATGGCTGAAGCTTTCTTT. The encoded protein is CASSGGGLMAEAFF.

There are a few counts of this clone. This chain uses TRBV4-1 with TRBJ1-5; D is possibly TRBD1 (6 bases). Trimming took off 0 bases at V and 3 bases at J, with 15 bases between the two ends. CDR1 MGHRA and CDR2 YSYEKL come from the germline V gene. CDR3 length equals 17 residues. CDR3 residues: CASSQDAAGAANQPQHF. The CDR3 DNA sequence: TGCGCCAGCAGCCAAGATGCGGCAGGGGCGGCCAATCAGCCCCAGCATTTT.

V usage is TRBV7-3 and J usage is TRBJ1-5; TRBD1 might be the D (5 bases). The CDR3 length is 13 residues. The V and J ends lost 1 base and 7 bases respectively, with 8 bases between them. Germline-derived CDR1 and CDR2 are SGHTA and FQGTGA. CDR3 in amino acids: CASSLNQGQPQHF. The CDR3 region has the DNA TGTGCCAGCAGCTTAAATCAGGGACAGCCCCAGCATTTT.

The V gene is TRBV4-1, the J gene TRBJ2-3, with 9 bases fitting TRBD2. Losses at the gene ends were 4 bases for V and 1 base for J; bases not matched to a gene: 15. The CDR3 is made up of 19 amino acids. In germline, CDR1 is MGHRA, CDR2 YSYEKL. CDR3 bases: TGCGCCAGCAGCCTTACTACCTCTCGGGCTAGCGGGGGCACAGATACGCAGTATTTT. Translated, it gives CASSLTTSRASGGTDTQYF.

The rearrangement uses TRBV6-5 and TRBJ1-5, with D unresolved. This CDR3 has 13 residues. Germline assignment: CDR1 MNHEY and CDR2 SVGAGI. V was clipped by 0 bases and J by 6 bases, with 6 bases between them. CDR3 DNA sequence: TGTGCCAGCAGTTACTCCCGGGTTCAGCCCCAGCATTTT. It codes for CASSYSRVQPQHF.

This clone was seen a few times. The chain links TRBV25-1 to TRBJ1-1; D remains unclear. CDR3 length: 14 amino acids. Trimming took 0 bases from V and 4 from J, leaving 9 bases between them. In germline, CDR1 is MGHDK, CDR2 SYGVNS. The CDR3 is CASSEYSLSTEAFF. In nucleotides, the CDR3 is TGTGCCAGCAGTGAATATAGCCTTTCCACTGAAGCTTTCTTT.

The chain carries TRBV9 and TRBJ1-3, with a tentative D call TRBD1 (6 bases). The ends were cut back, 0 bases at V and 4 bases at J, with 17 bases in the middle. The V gene's germline CDR1 is SGDLS and CDR2 YYNGEE. CDR3 size: 17 residues. The CDR3 is CASSVAAGVGSGNTIYF. In DNA form, the CDR3 reads TGTGCCAGCAGCGTAGCAGCAGGGGTCGGTTCGGGAAACACCATATATTTT.

The chain recombines TRBV2 with TRBJ2-7, with D possibly being TRBD1 (6 bases). From germline, CDR1 is SNHLY and CDR2 FYNNEI. V was cut by 6 bases and J by 7 bases, with 16 bases left in between. The CDR3 length is 13 residues. CDR3 sequence reads: CASRGTIGAEQYF. CDR3 coding DNA: TGTGCCAGCAGGGGGACAATAGGGGCAGAGCAGTACTTC.

The chain couples TRBV11-1 to TRBJ2-2; 9 bases are a match to TRBD2. Trimming took 2 bases from V and 1 from J; bases not matched to a gene: 5. The CDR3 extends over 17 amino acids. CDR1 SGHAT and CDR2 FQDESV come from the germline V gene (reference sequence). CDR3 sequence: CASSLLAGIQNTGELFF. DNA for the CDR3: TGTGCCAGCAGCTTACTAGCGGGGATACAGAACACCGGGGAGCTGTTTTTT. The full variable domain, in which reference TRBV11-1 and TRBJ2-2 provide the parts outside the CDR3, is EAEVAQSPRYKITEKSQAVAFWCDPISGHATLYWYRQILGQGPELLVQFQDESVVDDSQLPKDRFSAERLKGVDSTLKIQPAELGDSAMYLCASSLLAGIQNTGELFFGEGSRLTVL.

This chain links TRBV29-1 with TRBJ2-5; perhaps TRBD1 as D (5 bases). The germline V gene encodes CDR1 SQVTM and CDR2 ANQGSEA. CDR3 length: 12 residues. Trimming shortened V by 7 bases and J by 4 bases, and 13 bases separated the two germline ends. DNA of the CDR3: TGCAGCGCGACAGTGATTTCAGAGACCCAGTACTTC. It is translated as CSATVISETQYF.

The chain carries TRBV2 and TRBJ2-5; D is uncertain. Germline V gene data show CDR1 as SNHLY and CDR2 as FYNNEI. This CDR3 has 11 amino acids. V lost 5 bases and J lost 4, with 5 bases in between. The CDR3 region is CASSPRETQYF. The CDR3, as DNA: TGTGCCAGCAGTCCCCGAGAGACCCAGTACTTC.

The V gene is TRBV10-3, the J gene TRBJ1-2; the D is unclear. CDR1 is ENHRY and CDR2 is SYGVKD in the germline V gene. This CDR3 is 18 amino acids long. The ends were cut back, 3 bases at V and 10 bases at J, with 30 bases in the middle. CDR3 in DNA: TGTGCCATCAGTGATGTTGCTCGGAACCCAGGTCTCGTCATTGCCTACACCTTC. The encoded protein is CAISDVARNPGLVIAYTF.

This clone came up once. DNA for the CDR3: TGTGCCAGCAGCCATCCACTACAGGGTTCAAAAGAGACCCAGTACTTC. Protein sequence: CASSHPLQGSKETQYF. The chain combines TRBV7-6 with TRBJ2-5, with D tentatively TRBD1 (6 bases). The CDR3 loop spans 16 amino acids. Germline loops: CDR1 SGHVS, CDR2 FNYEAQ. Trimming removed 5 bases at V and 3 bases at J, with 19 bases between.

This clone occurred a few times. This CDR3 is CASIPRDNYYGYTF. In DNA form, the CDR3 reads TGTGCCAGCATCCCTCGGGACAACTACTATGGCTACACCTTC. This chain joins TRBV6-1 and TRBJ1-2; TRBD1 might be the D (6 bases). Trimming left V 7 bases short and J 3 bases short, with 15 bases between. CDR1 MNHNS and CDR2 SASEGT come from the germline V gene. The CDR3 totals 14 residues.

This rearrangement joins TRBV27 to TRBJ2-2; D is unclear. The CDR3 sequence is 12 residues long. Between the trimmed V and J ends, which lost 6 bases and 4 bases, there was a span of 6 bases. The germline V gene has CDR1 MNHEY and CDR2 SMNVEV (reference sequence). The CDR3 spells CASRRSTGELFF. The DNA for the CDR3 is TGTGCCAGCAGAAGGAGCACCGGGGAGCTGTTTTTT.

There are a few counts of this clone. J is TRBJ1-1 and V is TRBV5-4, with D perhaps matching TRBD1 (5 bases). Between the trimmed V and J ends, which lost 3 bases and 2 bases, there was a span of 14 bases. Germline CDR1 reads SGHNT; CDR2 reads YYREEE (reference sequence). The length of the CDR3 is 15 residues. The CDR3: CASSSRQNLNTEAFF. The CDR3 region has the DNA TGTGCCAGCAGCTCCCGACAGAATCTTAACACTGAAGCTTTCTTT.

As to this clone: Other DNA variants within this sample encode the same CDR3. CDR3 residues: CAWSGTGDQPQHF. The DNA of the CDR3 is TGTGCCTGGAGTGGGACAGGGGATCAGCCCCAGCATTTT. The chain is built from TRBV30 and TRBJ1-5; 9 bases line up with TRBD1. The CDR3 has 13 residues. After removal of 1 base from V and 5 bases from J, the junction contained 0 bases not matched to a gene. CDR1 and CDR2 (germline): GTSNPN, SVGIG (reference sequence). The whole variable domain, filled in from reference TRBV30 and TRBJ1-5, reads SQTIHQWPATLVQPVGSPLSLECTVEGTSNPNLYWYRQAAGRGLQLLFYSVGIGQISSEVPQNLSASRPQDRQFILSSKKLLLSDSGFYLCAWSGTGDQPQHFGDGTRLSIL.

The V gene is TRBV5-1, the J gene TRBJ2-3; the D gene is possibly TRBD2 (5 bases). This CDR3 spans 15 amino acids. Germline-derived CDR1 and CDR2 are SGHRS and YFSETQ. The ends were cut back, 7 bases at V and 2 bases at J, with 17 bases in the middle. The CDR3 DNA follows: TGCGCCAGCTCGGGAACTAGTCGTCCCACAGATACGCAGTATTTT. As protein: CASSGTSRPTDTQYF.

This clone was observed once. CDR3 in amino acids: CASSLGGVSNEQFF. DNA of the CDR3: TGTGCCAGCAGCTTGGGGGGGGTTAGCAATGAGCAGTTCTTC. The chain employs TRBV5-4 and TRBJ2-1; D is possibly TRBD2 (6 bases). V lost 0 bases to trimming and J lost 6 bases, with 10 bases between them. The CDR3 sequence is 14 residues long. Per germline, CDR1 SGHNT and CDR2 YYREEE (reference sequence).

The rearrangement links TRBV5-1 to TRBJ2-1; perhaps TRBD1 as D (6 bases). This CDR3 region has 14 residues. The V end lost 5 bases, the J end lost 4 bases, and 13 bases lay between the germline ends. Germline V lookup: CDR1 SGHRS, CDR2 YFSETQ. The DNA for the CDR3 is TGCGCCAGCAGGCGACAGGTTTCTTACAATGAGCAGTTCTTC. Translating gives CASRRQVSYNEQFF.

V usage is TRBV27 and J usage is TRBJ1-1; D is unresolved. CDR1 MNHEY and CDR2 SMNVEV come from the germline V gene (reference sequence). V lost 6 bases and J lost 1, with 6 bases in between. The CDR3 sequence is 12 residues long. For the CDR3, the DNA is TGTGCCAGCAGAACGGGGAACACTGAAGCTTTCTTT. Translating gives CASRTGNTEAFF.

Comment on this clone: An end of the junction does not agree with germline; a read error may underlie this. The chain has TRBV6-1 and TRBJ1-5; D ambiguous. Germline V lookup: CDR1 MNHNS, CDR2 SASEGT. CDR3 size: 15 residues. For the CDR3, the DNA is TGTGCCAGCAGGGAGGGCAAGGACGGCCATCAGCCCCAGAATTTT. Translating gives CASREGKDGHQPQNF.

V is TRBV20-1 and J is TRBJ1-1; the D is unclear. Germline CDR1 DFQATT, CDR2 SNEGSKA (reference sequence). The germline V and J ends were trimmed by 0 bases and 7 bases, with 6 bases remaining between them. The CDR3 runs to 11 residues. CDR3 bases: TGCAGTGCTAGAGATAATTTTGAAGCTTTCTTT. Encoded protein: CSARDNFEAFF.

The V call is TRBV2, the J call TRBJ1-2, with TRBD1 as a possible D gene (5 bases). The CDR3 consists of 14 residues. Germline values: CDR1 SNHLY, CDR2 FYNNEI. The CDR3 DNA reads as TGTGCAGGGGAAGGGGTCGACGGAAGTTATGGCTACACCTTC. This codes for CAGEGVDGSYGYTF.

This rearrangement joins TRBV23-1 to TRBJ2-7, with 9 nucleotides matching TRBD1. Being an ORF, TRBV23-1 has a function that is uncertain. Trimming at V came to 1 base and at J to 5 bases, leaving 15 bases not matched to a gene. The CDR3 loop spans 18 amino acids. The CDR3 DNA sequence: TGCGCCAGCAGTCAATATACCGTACAGGGGGCCGGGCTTAACGAGCAGTACTTC. This sequence encodes CASSQYTVQGAGLNEQYF.

This clone has only a few counts. The sample has other DNA sequences that encode this CDR3 too. The genes are TRBV6-5 and TRBJ1-2; D gene ambiguous. CDR1 and CDR2 (germline): MNHEY, SVGAGI. Between the trimmed V and J ends, which lost 2 bases and 4 bases, there was a span of 5 bases. The CDR3 is made up of 12 amino acids. CDR3 protein: CASSYAGYGYTF. CDR3 DNA sequence: TGTGCCAGCAGTTACGCAGGCTATGGCTACACCTTC.

This clone was seen more than once but under ten times. The chain has TRBV5-6 and TRBJ2-5; D is undetermined. The CDR3 is made up of 13 amino acids. V lost 6 bases to trimming and J lost 5 bases, with 14 bases between them. CDR1 is SGHDT, CDR2 YYEEEE, per germline. The CDR3 reads CASTSPGEETQYF. The CDR3 DNA sequence: TGTGCCAGCACCTCGCCGGGTGAGGAGACCCAGTACTTC. Together with reference TRBV5-6 and TRBJ2-5, the CDR3 gives the full variable domain: DAGVTQSPTHLIKTRGQQVTLRCSPKSGHDTVSWYQQALGQGPQFIFQYYEEEERQRGNFPDRFSGHQFPNYSSELNVNALLLGDSALYLCASTSPGEETQYFGPGTRLLVL.

V usage is TRBV1 and J usage is TRBJ2-3; the D call in the table, TRBD2, was not verified against the DNA. TRBV1 is a pseudogene segment. The length of the CDR3 is 16 residues. The CDR3 DNA follows: TGCACCAGCAGCTCTCGGGGTAGCGGGGGAACAGATACGCAGTATTTT. This sequence encodes CTSSSRGSGGTDTQYF.

J is TRBJ2-5 and V is TRBV5-1, with 9 bases aligning to TRBD1. Per the germline V gene, CDR1 is SGHRS and CDR2 is YFSETQ. The CDR3 loop spans 14 amino acids. Unmatched junction bases numbered 6, after V lost 4 bases and J lost 5 bases. The CDR3 DNA reads TGCGCCAGCAGCATAGGACAGGGGCACGAGACCCAGTACTTC. Translating it yields CASSIGQGHETQYF.